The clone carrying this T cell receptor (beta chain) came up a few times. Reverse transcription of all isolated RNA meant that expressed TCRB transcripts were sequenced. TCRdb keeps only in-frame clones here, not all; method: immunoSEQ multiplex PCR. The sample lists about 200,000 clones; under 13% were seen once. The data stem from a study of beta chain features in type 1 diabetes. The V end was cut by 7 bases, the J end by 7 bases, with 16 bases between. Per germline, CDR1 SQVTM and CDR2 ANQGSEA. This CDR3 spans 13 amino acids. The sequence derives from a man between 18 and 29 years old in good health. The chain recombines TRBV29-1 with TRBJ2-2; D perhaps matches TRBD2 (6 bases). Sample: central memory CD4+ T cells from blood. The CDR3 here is CSADSYGGGELFF. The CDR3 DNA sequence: TGCAGCGCTGACAGTTACGGGGGCGGGGAGCTGTTTTTT.